Detailed here is one T cell receptor (beta chain). Its antigen is not identified. Time point meaning: pretreatment peripheral blood. The data were obtained in a study of PD-L1 blockade in urothelial cancer. Study-wide points: Durable benefit was linked to greater 3-week expansion of tumor-associated blood clones.

CDR3 length: 15 amino acids. The germline V gene encodes CDR1 MNHEY and CDR2 SMNVEV (reference sequence). Losses at the gene ends were 6 bases for V and 2 bases for J; bases not matched to a gene: 6. A spike-in of synthetic TCR analog templates was added to each PCR. Repertoires were generated with immunoSEQ multiplex PCR, while TCRdb's copy carries only in-frame clones and drops some. This table holds some 40,000 clones, 85% found once. The chain has TRBV27 and TRBJ2-5; TRBD2 matches at 10 bases. The sequenced sample was PBMCs, obtained around atezolizumab (anti-PD-L1) treatment. The origin of this receptor is a man of 80 years or more with urothelial cancer. CDR3 sequence (DNA): TGTGCCAGCAGCCGCGGGACTAGCGTACAAGAGACCCAGTACTTC. This sequence encodes CASSRGTSVQETQYF.